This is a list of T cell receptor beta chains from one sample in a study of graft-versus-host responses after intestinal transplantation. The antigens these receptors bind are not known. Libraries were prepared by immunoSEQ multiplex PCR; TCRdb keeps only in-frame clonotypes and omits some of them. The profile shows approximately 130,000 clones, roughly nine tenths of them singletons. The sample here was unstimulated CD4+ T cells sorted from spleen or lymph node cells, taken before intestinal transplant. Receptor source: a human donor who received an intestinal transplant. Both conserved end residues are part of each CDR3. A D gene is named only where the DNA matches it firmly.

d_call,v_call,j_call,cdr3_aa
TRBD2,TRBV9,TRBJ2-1,CASSVALAGVGDNEQFF
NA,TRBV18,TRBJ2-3,CASSPVPGATDTQYF
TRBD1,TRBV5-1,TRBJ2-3,CASSVDRVTDTQYF
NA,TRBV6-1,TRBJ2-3,CASSAGRLDTQYF
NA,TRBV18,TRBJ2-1,CASRAPGVLIQVHEQFF
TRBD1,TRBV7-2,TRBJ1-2,CASSLDRGLSYGYTF
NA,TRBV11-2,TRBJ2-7,CASSLVTRVSRYEQYF
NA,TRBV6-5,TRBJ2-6,CASSYSGVSGANVLTF
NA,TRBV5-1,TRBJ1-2,CASSLIGDMGYTF
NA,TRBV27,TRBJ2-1,CASSLNRWADLSSYNEQFF
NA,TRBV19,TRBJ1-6,CASSITVNSPLHF
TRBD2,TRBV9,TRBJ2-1,CASSGISGGVYEQFF
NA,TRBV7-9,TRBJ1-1,CASSFRGSMRTEAFF
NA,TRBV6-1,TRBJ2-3,CASRQSDTQYF
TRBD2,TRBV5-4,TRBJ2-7,CASSLAGRTLRNEQYF
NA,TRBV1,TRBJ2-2,CTSSQVRGGGTPVGELFF
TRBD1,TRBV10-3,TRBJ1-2,CAIKGANNYGYTF
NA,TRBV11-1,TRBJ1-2,CASTALTTEARGVYTF
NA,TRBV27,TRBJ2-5,CASGREPRQTQYF
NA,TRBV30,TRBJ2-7,CAWSNGRVTPPKDEQYF
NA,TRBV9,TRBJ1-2,CASSETGINYGYTF
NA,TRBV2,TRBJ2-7,CASNGFRSYEQYF
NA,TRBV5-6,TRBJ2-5,CASSIKGGQETQYF
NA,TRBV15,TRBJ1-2,CATSPRFSNYGYTF
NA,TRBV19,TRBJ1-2,CASSTTRVGYTF
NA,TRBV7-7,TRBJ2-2,CASSLQRTGELFF
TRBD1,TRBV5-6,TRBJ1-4,CASSRKQGVTNEKLFF
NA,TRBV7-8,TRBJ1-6,CASSPRGRAYNSPLHF
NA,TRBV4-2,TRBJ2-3,CASSQERSVADYTQYF
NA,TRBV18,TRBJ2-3,CASSPPRGGTADTQYF
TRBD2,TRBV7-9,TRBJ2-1,CASSLPTSNYNEQFF
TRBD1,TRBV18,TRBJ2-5,CASSPGQGHQTQYF
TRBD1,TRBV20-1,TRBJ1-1,CSAGTGPIF
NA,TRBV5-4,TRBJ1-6,CASSLEPAGPNSPLHF
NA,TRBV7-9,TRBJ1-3,CASSLAPTSAIYF
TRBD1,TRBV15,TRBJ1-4,CATSITTGDNEKLFF
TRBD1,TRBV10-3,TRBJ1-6,CAITGGQGDSPLHF
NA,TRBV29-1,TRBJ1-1,CSVGVYTEAFF
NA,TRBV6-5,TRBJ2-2,CASRGRPSNTGELFF
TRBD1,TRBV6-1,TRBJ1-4,CASTGGRGLEKLFF
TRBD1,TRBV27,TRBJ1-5,CASMDRTGSNQPQHF
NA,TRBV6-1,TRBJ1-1,CASSGRLNTEAFF
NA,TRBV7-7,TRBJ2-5,CASSLDQETQYF
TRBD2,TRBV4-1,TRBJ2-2,CASSLNGGFTGELFF
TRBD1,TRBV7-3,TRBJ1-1,CASSATSGTGVEAFF
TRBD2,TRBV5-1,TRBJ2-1,CASRRGGDEQFF
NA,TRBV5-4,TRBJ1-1,CASIEVRGENTEAFF
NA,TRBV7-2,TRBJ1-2,CASSPRQYGYTF
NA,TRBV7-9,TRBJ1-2,CASSSGTPGVGGYTF
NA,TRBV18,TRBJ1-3,CASSPQGSTGNTIYF
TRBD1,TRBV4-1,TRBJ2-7,CASSQGTGYEQYF
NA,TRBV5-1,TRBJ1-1,CASSGSAGGDYTEAFF
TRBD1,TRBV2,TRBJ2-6,CASRDRVGANVLTF
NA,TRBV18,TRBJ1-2,CASTPERTVYGYTF